What follows are 29 T cell receptor beta chains derived from one specimen sequenced in a study of CD8 T cells in ankylosing spondylitis. Study conclusions and caveats: Ankylosing spondylitis blood appeared to be characterized by a TCR beta motif of fewer than ten highly homologous variants.

No antigen has been identified for these receptors. TCRdb processed the 5' RACE reads anew with MiXCR; each CDR3 protein has one entry. The sample holds about 420,000 distinct CDR3 sequences, about 20% seen once. Sequences were obtained from blood, either unsorted or a sorted T cell fraction (not recorded which). The source is a male donor with ankylosing spondylitis.

This clonotype was observed a handful of times. This chain uses TRBV20-1 with TRBJ2-2; 11 bases agree with TRBD2. The CDR3 contains 15 residues. From germline, CDR1 is DFQATT and CDR2 SNEGSKA (reference sequence). V shed 4 bases, J shed 0 bases, and the junction held 1 base outside the gene matches. CDR3 bases: TGCAGTGCTATTAGCGGGAGGGCGAACACCGGGGAGCTGTTTTTT. This translates into CSAISGRANTGELFF.

On this clonotype itself: The junction shows a germline mismatch at one end, possibly a read error. This chain connects TRBV20-1 to TRBJ2-2, with TRBD2 matching over 7 bases. CDR1 and CDR2 (germline): DFQATT, SNEGSKA (reference sequence). The CDR3 is made up of 16 amino acids. The CDR3 is CGARDNRLADAGELFF. Written as DNA, the CDR3 is TGCGGTGCTAGAGATAATCGCCTAGCGGACGCCGGGGAGCTGTTTTTT.

The rearrangement joins TRBV28 to TRBJ1-2, with 10 bases fitting TRBD1. J lost 0 bases, V lost 6 bases, and 1 base had no gene match. Germline CDR1 reads MDHEN; CDR2 reads SYDVKM. The CDR3 consists of 14 residues. CDR3: CASSGTGANYGYTF. CDR3 in DNA: TGTGCCAGCAGCGGGACAGGGGCTAACTATGGCTACACCTTC.

This clonotype was observed a handful of times. This chain joins TRBV5-1 and TRBJ2-7; 10 nucleotides line up with TRBD2. The germline V gene has CDR1 SGHRS and CDR2 YFSETQ. Germline trimming cut 4 bases from V and 0 bases from J; bases unmatched to any gene: 4. The CDR3 runs 15 residues. CDR3 DNA sequence: TGCGCCAGCAGCATCCGGACTAGCGGCTCCTACGAGCAGTACTTC. Translated, it gives CASSIRTSGSYEQYF.

This clonotype was found a few times. The chain employs TRBV25-1 and TRBJ2-1; D is possibly TRBD2 (5 bases). V shed 1 base and J shed 12 bases, with 25 bases lying between them. This CDR3 comprises 17 residues. Looked up from germline, CDR1 is MGHDK and CDR2 is SYGVNS. The CDR3 nucleotides are TGTGCCAGCAGTGAATTCGGCGGGCGTGGATCTACAATGATGCAGTTCTTC. Translation: CASSEFGGRGSTMMQFF. The full variable domain, rest sourced from reference TRBV25-1 and TRBJ2-1, is EADIYQTPRYLVIGTGKKITLECSQTMGHDKMYWYQQDPGMELHLIHYSYGVNSTEKGDLSSESTVSRIRTEHFPLTLESARPSHTSQYLCASSEFGGRGSTMMQFFGPGTRLTVL.

This clonotype showed up many times. The rearrangement links TRBV4-3 to TRBJ2-1; D not certain. Trimming removed 3 bases at V and 0 bases at J, with 6 bases between. Germline values: CDR1 LGHNA, CDR2 YSLEER. CDR3 length: 14 residues. Written as DNA, the CDR3 is TGCGCCAGCAGCCACATAAGCTCCTACAATGAGCAGTTCTTC. As protein: CASSHISSYNEQFF.

This sequence joins TRBV7-8 and TRBJ2-7; 7 bases agree with TRBD1. The CDR3 spans 13 residues. Germline CDR1 and CDR2: SGHVS and FQNEAQ. After removal of 5 bases from V and 7 bases from J, the junction contained 8 bases not matched to a gene. Here the CDR3 reads CASSPDGRGEQYF. CDR3 bases: TGTGCCAGCAGCCCCGATGGCAGGGGGGAGCAGTACTTC. The full variable domain, in which reference TRBV7-8 and TRBJ2-7 provide the parts outside the CDR3, is GAGVSQSPRYKVAKRGQDVALRCDPISGHVSLFWYQQALGQGPEFLTYFQNEAQLDKSGLPSDRFFAERPEGSVSTLKIQRTQQEDSAVYLCASSPDGRGEQYFGPGTRLTVT.

The chain is built from TRBV6-1 and TRBJ2-7, with a weak D call TRBD1 (5 bases). In germline, CDR1 is MNHNS, CDR2 SASEGT. The CDR3 has 15 amino acids. The V gene lost 6 bases and the J gene lost 6 bases, with 21 bases spanning the gap. The CDR3 DNA follows: TGTGCCAGCAGCCCCAGGGCCCTAGTTGCTTCCGAGCAGTACTTC. Residues: CASSPRALVASEQYF.

The chain joins TRBV20-1 to TRBJ2-1, with TRBD2 as a possible D gene (5 bases). Germline V CDR1 and CDR2: DFQATT, SNEGSKA (reference sequence). This CDR3 region has 15 residues. V gave up 6 bases and J gave up 3 bases, with 18 bases separating them. CDR3 in DNA: TGCAGTGCCGATGACCTCGGACTGTTCTACAATGAGCAGTTCTTC. Its translation: CSADDLGLFYNEQFF.

This chain uses TRBV20-1 with TRBJ2-1, with 7 bases that match TRBD2. The length of the CDR3 is 14 residues. The germline gives CDR1 DFQATT, CDR2 SNEGSKA (reference sequence). V gave up 5 bases and J gave up 0 bases; unmatched junction bases: 4. CDR3 in amino acids: CSASGRASYNEQFF. In DNA form, the CDR3 reads TGCAGTGCTTCAGGGAGGGCCTCCTACAATGAGCAGTTCTTC.

DNA for the CDR3: TGCAGTGCTCTGGACAGGGGAGGCAATCAGCCCCAGCATTTT. It encodes CSALDRGGNQPQHF. The gene calls are TRBV20-1 and TRBJ1-5, with TRBD1 matching 9 bases. This CDR3 is built from 14 residues. Germline values: CDR1 DFQATT, CDR2 SNEGSKA (reference sequence). V lost 5 bases and J lost 2; bases outside the gene matches: 4.

This clonotype was counted many times. The chain couples TRBV2 to TRBJ1-2, with no clear D. This CDR3 has 14 residues. Germline values: CDR1 SNHLY, CDR2 FYNNEI. V gave up 2 bases and J gave up 8 bases, with 15 bases separating them. This chain's CDR3 is CASSEFQVVGGYTF. CDR3 DNA sequence: TGTGCCAGCAGTGAATTTCAGGTGGTCGGGGGCTACACCTTC. Together with reference TRBV2 and TRBJ1-2, the CDR3 gives the full variable domain: EPEVTQTPSHQVTQMGQEVILRCVPISNHLYFYWYRQILGQKVEFLVSFYNNEISEKSEIFDDQFSVERPDGSNFTLKIRSTKLEDSAMYFCASSEFQVVGGYTFGSGTRLTVV.

The chain uses TRBV6-5 and TRBJ2-1; weak D call: TRBD1 (6 bases). CDR3 length equals 15 residues. Germline V CDR1 and CDR2: MNHEY, SVGAGI. Trimming left V 4 bases short and J 8 bases short, with 18 bases between. CDR3 sequence reads: CASSWTELIPDEQFF. The CDR3 DNA reads as TGTGCCAGCAGTTGGACAGAGCTTATTCCCGATGAGCAGTTCTTC.

The chain has TRBV15 and TRBJ2-3, with D perhaps TRBD1 or TRBD2 (6 bases each). The CDR3 is 13 residues long. V dropped 0 bases and J dropped 14 bases, with 15 bases sitting between them. Germline loops: CDR1 LNHNV, CDR2 YYDKDF (reference sequence). Here the CDR3 reads CATSRDHGGTGYF. CDR3 sequence (DNA): TGTGCCACCAGCAGAGATCACGGGGGCACGGGGTATTTT.

This sequence joins TRBV18 and TRBJ2-2, with 10 bases identical to TRBD2. Germline V gene lookup returns CDR1 KGHSH and CDR2 LQKENI. With 2 bases clipped from V and 1 base from J, the junction kept 1 base outside the gene matches. CDR3 size: 16 residues. In DNA form, the CDR3 reads TGTGCCAGCTCACCAAGGACTAGCGGGAACACCGGGGAGCTGTTTTTT. Protein product: CASSPRTSGNTGELFF.

This clonotype occurred many times. The chain employs TRBV7-8 and TRBJ2-1, with D tentatively TRBD1 (5 bases). V was cut by 0 bases and J by 8 bases, with 8 bases left in between. CDR3 length equals 13 residues. Germline CDR1 is SGHVS and CDR2 is FQNEAQ. The DNA of the CDR3 is TGTGCCAGCAGCTTAGCACCAGGGCATGAGCAGTTCTTC. Its translation: CASSLAPGHEQFF.

This sequence joins TRBV6-2 or TRBV6-3 and TRBJ2-1, with TRBD2 matching over 9 bases. Germline V gene data show CDR1 as MNHEY and CDR2 as SVGEGT. The CDR3 loop spans 15 amino acids. V lost 1 base and J lost 7; bases outside the gene matches: 5. For the CDR3, the DNA is TGTGCCAGCAGTTACTTTGGCGGGAGGGATAATGAGCAGTTCTTC. This gives the protein CASSYFGGRDNEQFF.

To note about this clonotype: At one boundary the junction diverges from the germline segment, which might be a read error. The chain uses TRBV7-8 and TRBJ2-3, with TRBD2 as a possible D gene (5 bases). CDR3 length: 12 residues. Germline CDR1 is SGHVS and CDR2 is FQNEAQ. The CDR3 DNA follows: TGTGCCAGCAGCGTAGCCGGGGTTACGCAGTATTTT. This sequence encodes CASSVAGVTQYF. The entire variable domain, with the rest obtained from reference TRBV7-8 and TRBJ2-3, is as follows: GAGVSQSPRYKVAKRGQDVALRCDPISGHVSLFWYQQALGQGPEFLTYFQNEAQLDKSGLPSDRFFAERPEGSVSTLKIQRTQQEDSAVYLCASSVAGVTQYFGPGTRLTVL.

Many counts were recorded for this clonotype. This rearrangement joins TRBV3-1 to TRBJ2-1, with TRBD2 matching 8 bases. J lost 8 bases, V lost 0 bases, and 9 bases had no gene match. The germline V gene encodes CDR1 LGHDT and CDR2 YNNKEL (reference sequence). This CDR3 has 16 residues. The CDR3 DNA is TGTGCCAGCAGCCAAGATGGGGGACTAGGATTGTATGAGCAGTTCTTC. This translates into CASSQDGGLGLYEQFF.

This clonotype turned up a few times. This chain links TRBV5-1 with TRBJ2-5, with unresolved D. Per the germline V gene, CDR1 is SGHRS and CDR2 is YFSETQ. With 5 bases removed from V and 1 base from J, the gap between germline ends came to 12 bases. This CDR3 has 14 amino acids. The CDR3 loop reads CASREVGLQETQYF. CDR3 nucleotide sequence: TGCGCCAGCAGGGAAGTCGGGCTCCAAGAGACCCAGTACTTC.

The chain couples TRBV20-1 to TRBJ2-7; the D is unclear. V was trimmed by 0 bases and J by 3 bases, leaving 15 bases between them. The CDR3 loop spans 15 amino acids. The V gene's germline CDR1 is DFQATT and CDR2 SNEGSKA (reference sequence). The CDR3 reads CSARDRMVPLYEQYF. For the CDR3, the DNA is TGCAGTGCTAGAGATCGGATGGTCCCTCTCTACGAGCAGTACTTC.

V usage is TRBV20-1 and J usage is TRBJ2-1; D is perhaps TRBD1 (6 bases). CDR1 is DFQATT, CDR2 SNEGSKA, per germline (reference sequence). The length of the CDR3 is 15 residues. V lost 3 bases, J lost 4 bases, and 16 bases lay in between. The CDR3 nucleotides are TGCAGTGCTAGCGGCCCCGCAGGGGCTTACAATGAGCAGTTCTTC. It encodes CSASGPAGAYNEQFF.

This clonotype came up many times. The rearrangement joins TRBV5-1 to TRBJ2-1; D remains ambiguous. The germline V gene has CDR1 SGHRS and CDR2 YFSETQ. The CDR3 runs to 14 residues. The germline V and J ends were trimmed by 4 bases and 5 bases, with 13 bases remaining between them. In nucleotides, the CDR3 is TGCGCCAGCAGCAGCTATGGGCGGAACAATGAGCAGTTCTTC. It specifies CASSSYGRNNEQFF.

The chain links TRBV11-2 to TRBJ2-1; no definite D call. Germline V gene lookup returns CDR1 SGHAT and CDR2 FQNNGV. Trimming cost V 0 bases and J 12 bases, with 3 bases left between them. The CDR3 is 10 amino acids. The CDR3 reads CASSLETQFF. In DNA, the CDR3 is TGTGCCAGCAGCTTAGAAACGCAGTTCTTC.

This clonotype occurred a few times. The chain has TRBV9 and TRBJ1-1; possible D gene TRBD1, 5 bases. The CDR3 totals 13 residues. CDR1 is SGDLS, CDR2 YYNGEE, per germline. V was clipped by 4 bases and J by 1 base, with 8 bases between them. This CDR3 is CASSQQENTEAFF. CDR3 DNA sequence: TGTGCCAGCAGCCAACAGGAGAACACTGAAGCTTTCTTT.

The chain links TRBV5-1 to TRBJ1-5; D remains ambiguous. This CDR3 spans 13 amino acids. The V end was cut by 0 bases, the J end by 5 bases, with 6 bases between. In germline, CDR1 is SGHRS, CDR2 YFSETQ. CDR3 coding DNA: TGCGCCAGCAGCTTGGGTGAGGATCAGCCCCAGCATTTT. It codes for CASSLGEDQPQHF.

This clonotype was seen at least ten times. The DNA for the CDR3 is TGCAGCCTAGGGGACCCAGAGACCCAGTACTTC. Protein product: CSLGDPETQYF. V is TRBV29-1 and J is TRBJ2-5; D tentatively fits TRBD1 or TRBD2 (5 bases each). The germline V gene has CDR1 SQVTM and CDR2 ANQGSEA. Trimming shortened V by 8 bases and J by 4 bases, and 11 bases separated the two germline ends. The CDR3 consists of 11 residues.

In its sample, this clonotype was seen a few times. V usage is TRBV20-1 and J usage is TRBJ2-5, with 8 bases that match TRBD2. CDR3 size: 13 residues. J was trimmed by 6 bases and V by 5 bases; bases with no gene match: 8. Germline V gene lookup returns CDR1 DFQATT and CDR2 SNEGSKA (reference sequence). The CDR3 reads CSAHFSGTQTQYF. CDR3 bases: TGCAGTGCTCACTTTAGCGGGACCCAGACCCAGTACTTC.

In this sample, this clonotype turned up a few times. This chain joins TRBV20-1 and TRBJ2-1, with 10 nucleotides matching TRBD2. Trimming took 7 bases from V and 3 from J; bases not matched to a gene: 6. This CDR3 comprises 14 residues. Germline V gene sequence: CDR1 DFQATT, CDR2 SNEGSKA (reference sequence). In nucleotides, the CDR3 is TGCAGTGGTCTAGCGGGAGAGGGCTACAATGAGCAGTTCTTC. Encoded protein: CSGLAGEGYNEQFF.